This TCR beta chain was sequenced in a study of T cells after yellow fever vaccination. Trimming stripped 3 bases from V and 7 bases from J, with 16 bases between. The CDR3 runs 16 residues. Looked up from germline, CDR1 is MGHDK and CDR2 is SYGVNS. TCRdb called the 5' RACE reads again in MiXCR, with one record for every CDR3 protein. The sample gives some 350,000 distinct CDR3 sequences, about 9.9% of which show up once; 18% is in the top ten. This clonotype has only a few counts. Its target is unknown. Study findings and constraints: Peaking on day 5 versus 15, the secondary response was faster but weaker. The booster response re-showed most primary clones: 96% CD4, approximately 90% CD8. It was a small share of clonotypes that appeared in both CD4 and CD8 compartments.

This material consisted of PBMCs, taken on the day of the first yellow fever vaccination. The chain uses TRBV25-1 and TRBJ1-6; tentative D call: TRBD1 (5 bases). The sequence was collected from a man between 18 and 29 years old who received the YFV17D yellow fever vaccine. CDR3: CASSEYRGRVNSPLHF. DNA of the CDR3: TGTGCCAGCAGTGAGTATAGGGGCAGAGTAAATTCACCCCTCCACTTT.